Each of the 9 T cell receptor beta chains below was sequenced from the same sample in a study of T cell responses to AZD1222 COVID-19 vaccine. Method: immunoSEQ multiplex PCR; TCRdb's copy keeps in-frame clones and lacks some. Of under 200,000 clones listed, approximately 90% are singletons. Sequencing was performed on peripheral blood, taken on day 0 of AZD1222 vaccination. These receptors were taken from an adult in good health.

The chain links TRBV7-9 to TRBJ1-1; 8 nucleotides match TRBD1. CDR1 and CDR2 from the germline V gene are SEHNR and FQNEAQ (reference sequence). The CDR3 contains 15 residues. V gave up 3 bases and J gave up 5 bases; unmatched junction bases: 8. CDR3 coding DNA: TGTGCCAGCAGCTTCTCAGGGGGCTCGGGGACTGAAGCTTTCTTT. Translating gives CASSFSGGSGTEAFF. The complete variable domain, with remaining parts taken from reference TRBV7-9 and TRBJ1-1, reads DTGVSQNPRHKITKRGQNVTFRCDPISEHNRLYWYRQTLGQGPEFLTYFQNEAQLEKSRLLSDRFSAERPKGSFSTLEIQRTEQGDSAMYLCASSFSGGSGTEAFFGQGTRLTVV.

This chain links TRBV6-5 with TRBJ1-4, with 7 bases lining up with TRBD1. Germline V gives CDR1 MNHEY, CDR2 SVGAGI. V trimming: 0 bases; J trimming: 2 bases; junction bases outside the gene matches: 0. The CDR3 runs 15 residues. CDR3 coding DNA: TGTGCCAGCAGTTACTCGACAGGGACTAATGAAAAACTGTTTTTT. Encoded protein: CASSYSTGTNEKLFF.

The chain combines TRBV28 with TRBJ1-3; TRBD1 might be the D (5 bases). V lost 2 bases and J 2 bases, leaving 10 bases between the germline ends. The germline CDR1 and CDR2 sequences are MDHEN and SYDVKM. The CDR3 is 15 residues long. CDR3 loop: CASSLAGGTGNTIYF. Here the CDR3 DNA reads TGTGCCAGCAGTTTAGCCGGGGGAACTGGAAACACCATATATTTT.

The CDR3: CATSRDLGGGQPQHF. The CDR3 DNA reads as TGTGCCACCAGCAGAGATCTGGGGGGCGGTCAGCCCCAGCATTTT. This chain joins TRBV15 and TRBJ1-5; possible D gene TRBD1, 6 bases. Trimming shortened V by 0 bases and J by 6 bases, and 12 bases separated the two germline ends. Looked up from germline, CDR1 is LNHNV and CDR2 is YYDKDF (reference sequence). The CDR3 covers 15 residues.

In this sample, this clone turned up once. The chain is built from TRBV5-5 and TRBJ2-3, with D possibly being TRBD1 (6 bases). Germline loops: CDR1 SGHKS, CDR2 YYEKEE (reference sequence). V was trimmed by 2 bases and J by 1 base, leaving 20 bases between them. This CDR3 spans 18 amino acids. The CDR3 region has the DNA TGTGCCAGCAGCTTCCGAGCCGGGACACTCCCCGGCACAGATACGCAGTATTTT. Its protein is CASSFRAGTLPGTDTQYF.

The chain has TRBV18 and TRBJ1-5; D uncertain. V was clipped by 3 bases and J by 6 bases, with 12 bases between them. Germline V CDR1 and CDR2: KGHSH, LQKENI. The CDR3 runs 14 residues. CDR3 sequence reads: CASSPLREGQPQHF. The CDR3 DNA sequence: TGTGCCAGCTCACCTTTAAGGGAGGGTCAGCCCCAGCATTTT.

The CDR3 sequence: CASRDTGEGNTIYF. Written as DNA, the CDR3 is TGTGCCAGCAGAGACACAGGGGAGGGAAACACCATATATTTT. V usage is TRBV25-1 and J usage is TRBJ1-3, with 7 bases aligning to TRBD1. The ends lost 6 bases at V and 4 bases at J; junction bases unmatched: 6. Looked up from germline, CDR1 is MGHDK and CDR2 is SYGVNS. The CDR3 totals 14 residues.

The genes are TRBV5-1 and TRBJ2-1; 8 bases agree with TRBD2. The CDR3 covers 16 residues. With V trimmed by 4 bases and J by 0 bases, 6 bases remained unmatched. Germline V gene lookup returns CDR1 SGHRS and CDR2 YFSETQ. CDR3 sequence: CASSVGLGYSYNEQFF. As DNA, the CDR3 is TGCGCCAGCAGCGTGGGACTAGGCTACTCCTACAATGAGCAGTTCTTC.

The chain employs TRBV6-1 and TRBJ1-6; maybe TRBD1 (5 bases). The CDR3 sequence is 15 residues long. The germline V and J ends were trimmed by 1 base and 9 bases, with 13 bases remaining between them. The germline V gene has CDR1 MNHNS and CDR2 SASEGT. CDR3 DNA sequence: TGTGCCAGCAGTGAAGTGTCAGGGCTAGGTTCACCCCTCCACTTT. Its protein is CASSEVSGLGSPLHF.